The present TCR beta chain was sequenced within a study of blood T cell repertoires in COVID-19. Study-level background: The origin of the acute and convalescent COVID-19 samples was the United States, Italy and Spain. Sources were T cells, B-cell-depleted T cells, or PBMCs; the material itself was cDNA or gDNA.

CDR3 length equals 13 residues. The germline V gene has CDR1 SGDLS and CDR2 YYNGEE. Trimming cost V 3 bases and J 14 bases, with 19 bases left between them. TCRdb's table, derived via immunoSEQ multiplex PCR, lists solely in-frame clones and lacks some. The sample lists approximately 61,000 clones, 65% to 80% occurring once. Sample: peripheral blood. This TCR was recovered from a woman in her 70s with acute or convalescent COVID-19. The chain links TRBV9 to TRBJ2-3, with D maybe TRBD2 (6 bases). In DNA, the CDR3 is TGTGCCAGCAGCGACGCAGGAGGGTCCCTCATGTATTTT. Residues: CASSDAGGSLMYF.